This TCR beta chain was found in a study of read filtering for tumor transcriptome and immune sequencing. This CDR3 region has 13 residues. The V and J ends lost 7 bases and 5 bases, in that order; junction bases with no gene match: 10. Germline V CDR1 and CDR2: DFQATT, SNEGSKA (reference sequence). The library was built from about 400 ng RNA with molecular barcoded adaptors for alpha/delta and beta/gamma chains. Each CDR3 protein is one row after TCRdb ran MiXCR on the reads. The profile shows around 140,000 distinct CDR3 sequences, less than 15% of them singletons. Bone marrow was sampled from every patient at the time of active disease.

Material for sequencing was a population of CD138-negative cells sorted from bone marrow. This sequence originates from a donor aged 40 or older with multiple myeloma. The V and J genes are TRBV20-1 and TRBJ2-7; 8 bases fit TRBD2. The CDR3, as DNA: TGCAGTGGTCTCCGGGGGGGCCTAGACGAGCAGTACTTC. Amino acid sequence: CSGLRGGLDEQYF.